The 14 T cell receptor beta chains in this list originate from one sample, sequenced in a study of T cells expressing NK-cell markers. TCRdb reprocessed the 5' RACE reads; each CDR3 protein has one entry and no DNA is given. The specimen's table records about 460,000 distinct CDR3 sequences. Sequenced sample: blood T cells: a sorted CD56 or NKG2C T cell subset, CD4+ or CD8+ T cells, or bulk PBMC T cells (not recorded which). These receptors came from a woman aged 45-65 years in good health.

The chain is built from TRBV12-3 or TRBV12-4 and TRBJ2-1; TCRdb's D call of TRBD1 is untestable without DNA. CDR3 length equals 15 residues. The CDR3: CASSPGTGGLHEQFF.

The V gene is TRBV12-3 or TRBV12-4, the J gene TRBJ2-1; TCRdb's D call, TRBD2, is unchecked because there is no DNA. There are 17 residues in the CDR3. The CDR3 protein is CASSLKFGTSGLHEQFF.

The chain recombines TRBV7-2 with TRBJ2-1. This CDR3 is 14 amino acids long. The germline V gene encodes CDR1 SGHTA and CDR2 FQGNSA. CDR3 residues: CASSFGFSYNEQFF.

The chain has TRBV20-1 and TRBJ1-1; the D call from TCRdb, TRBD1, cannot be confirmed without DNA. CDR3 size: 12 residues. Per the germline V gene, CDR1 is DFQATT and CDR2 is SNEGSKA (reference sequence). The CDR3 sequence is CSASTGRGEAFF.

The chain couples TRBV7-3 to TRBJ2-1. This CDR3 has 14 residues. The V gene's germline CDR1 is SGHTA and CDR2 FQGTGA. CDR3 protein: CATSKAGSYNEQFF.

The chain joins TRBV3-1 to TRBJ2-1; no DNA is available, so the TRBD2 call from TCRdb remains unchecked. The CDR3 is 15 residues long. Germline V gene sequence: CDR1 LGHDT, CDR2 YNNKEL (reference sequence). The CDR3 sequence is CASSPLRGGGNEQFF.

The chain is built from TRBV6-5 and TRBJ1-1; the D gene TCRdb calls, TRBD1, cannot be checked with no DNA. Germline values: CDR1 MNHEY, CDR2 SVGAGI. The CDR3 runs 14 residues. The CDR3 loop reads CASRTRGPGAEAFF.

The chain is built from TRBV3-1 and TRBJ2-7; TCRdb's D call of TRBD1 is untestable without DNA. Germline-derived CDR1 and CDR2 are LGHDT and YNNKEL (reference sequence). The CDR3 extends over 17 amino acids. CDR3 protein: CASSQFRNPDPSYEQYF.

The chain links TRBV5-1 to TRBJ1-1; TCRdb's D call, TRBD1, is unchecked because there is no DNA. The CDR3 is 14 amino acids. Germline values: CDR1 SGHRS, CDR2 YFSETQ. The CDR3 sequence: CASSESQGAGEAFF.

The chain uses TRBV5-1 and TRBJ1-1. The V gene's germline CDR1 is SGHRS and CDR2 YFSETQ. The CDR3 consists of 14 residues. CDR3 protein: CASSFGGGNTEAFF.

The chain carries TRBV9 and TRBJ2-2; TCRdb's D gene call, TRBD2, goes unchecked for lack of DNA. CDR1 is SGDLS and CDR2 is YYNGEE in the germline V gene. The CDR3 sequence is 18 residues long. The CDR3 protein is CASSAPRSGKTNTGELFF. The variable domain in full, completed from reference TRBV9 and TRBJ2-2, reads DSGVTQTPKHLITATGQRVTLRCSPRSGDLSVYWYQQSLDQGLQFLIQYYNGEERAKGNILERFSAQQFPDLHSELNLSSLELGDSALYFCASSAPRSGKTNTGELFFGEGSRLTVL.

The CDR3 sequence: CASSLRGATDTQYF. The chain uses TRBV12-3 or TRBV12-4 and TRBJ2-3. The CDR3 is made up of 14 amino acids.

The CDR3 loop is CASSVTGEVEQFF. This chain joins TRBV12-3 or TRBV12-4 and TRBJ2-1; TCRdb indicates TRBD1, and absent DNA this call remains unverified. CDR3 length: 13 residues.

This chain uses TRBV27 with TRBJ1-2; checking the TCRdb D call of TRBD1 is not possible without DNA. The CDR3 spans 13 residues. Germline V gene sequence: CDR1 MNHEY, CDR2 SMNVEV (reference sequence). CDR3 region: CASTGRDDYGYTF.